These 2 T cell receptor beta chains were sequenced from one sample in a study of low-dose radiotherapy and immunotherapy resistance in tumors. Time point indicated: after trial treatment. Documented treatment: LDRT plus nivolumab, ipilimumab, low-dose cyclophosphamide and aspirin (RACIN trial). With a V-primer adapter and a constant-region primer, TCRs were amplified for 20 to 25 PCR cycles. TCRdb reprocessed the reads via MiXCR and lists one record per CDR3 protein. The top ten clones hold roughly 8% of a sample with some 52,000 distinct CDR3 sequences, around 34% of them seen once. This sample comprised PBMCs, obtained after low-dose radiotherapy plus immunotherapy. Source of these receptors: a male donor with rectosigmoid adenocarcinoma.

This clonotype has a count of ten or more. The gene calls are TRBV28 and TRBJ2-1; D is undetermined. This CDR3 region has 14 residues. The germline V and J ends were trimmed by 3 bases and 3 bases, with 9 bases remaining between them. Germline-derived CDR1 and CDR2 are MDHEN and SYDVKM. CDR3 sequence reads: CASSFSAGYNEQFF. In DNA form, the CDR3 reads TGTGCCAGCAGTTTCTCGGCCGGCTACAATGAGCAGTTCTTC.

This chain joins TRBV5-3 and TRBJ1-5, with a tentative D call TRBD1 (5 bases). TRBV5-3 is placed among ORFs of uncertain function. V lost 8 bases and J 2 bases, leaving 14 bases between the germline ends. The CDR3 runs to 14 residues. Here the CDR3 reads CASRGGAGNQPQHF. For the CDR3, the DNA is TGTGCCAGCAGAGGTGGGGCTGGCAATCAGCCCCAGCATTTT.